The rows below give T cell receptor beta chains drawn from one sample of a study of T cell repertoires in cytomegalovirus infection. MiXCR, run by TCRdb on the reads, gives a single entry per CDR3 protein. The table records almost 550,000 distinct CDR3 sequences, more than 15% of them present only once. The sequenced sample consisted of CD8+ T cells from PBMCs. The receptors here all came from a human donor in good health (CMV status not recorded). Some clones in this sample may be carry-over from other donors' samples. Both conserved end residues are part of each CDR3. A D gene is named only where the DNA matches it firmly. A row's size may be missing; if present it is once, few, many or a size class.

V	size	J	D	CDR3	DNA
TRBV9	NA	TRBJ2-1	NA	CASSPTPGLNNEQFF	TGTGCCAGCAGCCCGACACCGGGACTCAACAATGAGCAGTTCTTC
TRBV19	NA	TRBJ1-1	NA	CASSIAQRGTEAFF	TGTGCCAGTAGTATAGCACAGAGGGGGACTGAAGCTTTCTTT
TRBV30	few	TRBJ2-2	NA	CAWSATGTWTNTGELFF	TGTGCCTGGAGCGCTACCGGGACCTGGACGAACACCGGGGAGCTGTTTTTT
TRBV20-1	few	TRBJ2-1	NA	CSASIIDNNEQFF	TGCAGTGCTAGCATCATAGACAACAATGAGCAGTTCTTC
TRBV7-9	many	TRBJ1-2	NA	CASSLGPGIDGYTF	TGTGCCAGCAGCTTAGGTCCAGGGATCGATGGCTACACCTTC
TRBV6-1	few	TRBJ2-1	NA	CASSPQGLKNEQFF	TGTGCCAGCAGTCCACAGGGTCTGAAAAATGAGCAGTTCTTC
TRBV6-2/TRBV6-3	few	TRBJ2-7	TRBD2	CASSYGSGDPYEQYF	TGTGCCAGCAGTTACGGTAGCGGGGACCCCTACGAGCAGTACTTC
TRBV28	many	TRBJ2-1	NA	CASTLFSFHEQFF	TGTGCCAGCACCCTTTTCTCATTCCATGAGCAGTTCTTC
TRBV19	many	TRBJ1-1	NA	CASSLRAGWNTEAFF	TGTGCCAGTAGTCTCCGAGCAGGGTGGAACACTGAAGCTTTCTTT
TRBV5-1	NA	TRBJ2-1	NA	CASSLGQTIYNEQFF	TGCGCCAGCAGCTTGGGACAGACGATTTACAATGAGCAGTTCTTC
TRBV12-3/TRBV12-4	many	TRBJ2-5	NA	CASSQGHQETQYF	TGTGCCAGCAGTCAGGGCCACCAAGAGACCCAGTACTTC
TRBV4-1	many	TRBJ2-1	TRBD2	CASSSGLDSYNEQFF	TGCGCCAGCAGCTCCGGACTAGATTCCTACAATGAGCAGTTCTTC
TRBV7-9	few	TRBJ2-7	NA	CASSSPLGSYEQYF	TGTGCCAGCAGCTCCCCGCTAGGGTCCTACGAGCAGTACTTC
TRBV28	NA	TRBJ2-7	NA	CASSFRGLSAYEQYF	TGTGCCAGCAGTTTTCGGGGGCTCTCGGCCTACGAGCAGTACTTC
TRBV28	once	TRBJ2-1	TRBD2	CASKSAGDGNEQFF	TGTGCCAGCAAATCAGCGGGAGATGGCAATGAGCAGTTCTTC
TRBV12-3/TRBV12-4	many	TRBJ2-5	NA	CASSSSDWWETQYF	TGTGCCAGCAGTTCCTCGGACTGGTGGGAGACCCAGTACTTC
TRBV5-6	few	TRBJ2-1	NA	CASSFGTAANEQFF	TGTGCCAGCAGCTTTGGAACGGCAGCAAATGAGCAGTTCTTC
TRBV6-2/TRBV6-3	few	TRBJ2-3	TRBD1	CASSYPSRTGSTDTQYF	TGTGCCAGCAGTTACCCCTCGAGGACAGGGAGCACAGATACGCAGTATTTT
TRBV7-9	once	TRBJ2-7	NA	CASSLLVDGYEQYF	TGTGCCAGCAGCTTGTTGGTGGATGGCTACGAGCAGTACTTC
TRBV28	NA	TRBJ2-1	TRBD1	CASRRDRMGEQFF	TGTGCCAGCAGGAGGGACAGGATGGGGGAGCAGTTCTTC
TRBV9	few	TRBJ2-7	NA	CASSPQGESEQYF	TGTGCCAGCAGTCCGCAGGGAGAGAGTGAGCAGTACTTC
TRBV14	few	TRBJ2-5	TRBD1	CASSHSDRAQETQYF	TGTGCCAGCAGCCACTCGGACAGGGCACAAGAGACCCAGTACTTC
TRBV12-3/TRBV12-4	many	TRBJ2-1	NA	CASSPLNEQFF	TGTGCCAGCAGCCCCCTCAATGAGCAGTTCTTC
TRBV11-3	many	TRBJ2-1	NA	CASSLASGYNEQFF	TGTGCCAGCAGCTTAGCCAGCGGATACAATGAGCAGTTCTTC
TRBV5-4	few	TRBJ2-1	NA	CASNWEGNNEQFF	TGTGCCAGCAACTGGGAAGGGAACAATGAGCAGTTCTTC
TRBV7-9	NA	TRBJ2-6	NA	CPSSPLRGANVLTF	TGTCCCAGCAGCCCGCTTCGGGGGGCCAACGTCCTGACTTTC
TRBV20-1	NA	TRBJ1-1	NA	CSAQGGRDTEAFF	TGCAGTGCTCAGGGAGGGAGGGACACTGAAGCTTTCTTT
TRBV5-5	many	TRBJ2-3	NA	CASSPFPGRDTQYF	TGTGCCAGCAGCCCCTTTCCCGGGAGAGATACGCAGTATTTT
TRBV7-3	many	TRBJ1-1	TRBD1	CASSLRGGTGGHEAFF	TGTGCCAGCAGCTTAAGGGGGGGTACAGGGGGACATGAAGCTTTCTTT
TRBV5-1	NA	TRBJ2-1	TRBD2	CASSLGHYLGREGYNEQFF	TGCGCCAGCAGCTTGGGGCACTATTTGGGGCGGGAGGGCTACAATGAGCAGTTCTTC
TRBV7-8	many	TRBJ2-1	TRBD1	CASSPLQGGEQFF	TGTGCCAGCAGCCCACTACAGGGGGGTGAGCAGTTCTTC
TRBV3-1	NA	TRBJ2-1	TRBD2	CASSQEREEHWVGQFF	TGTGCCAGCAGCCAAGAGCGGGAGGAACACTGGGTGGGGCAGTTCTTC
TRBV9	few	TRBJ2-1	TRBD2	CASSVGGSSGSSYNEQFF	TGTGCCAGCAGCGTAGGGGGGTCTAGCGGCTCCTCTTACAATGAGCAGTTCTTC
TRBV7-9	many	TRBJ2-1	NA	CASSLVVNEQFF	TGTGCCAGCAGCTTAGTGGTCAATGAGCAGTTCTTC
TRBV20-1	NA	TRBJ2-1	TRBD1	CSARRGQGGNEQFF	TGCAGTGCTAGGAGAGGACAGGGAGGTAATGAGCAGTTCTTC
TRBV6-8	NA	TRBJ2-7	TRBD1	CASSYSKWDRVNSEQYF	TGTGCCAGCAGTTACTCGAAGTGGGACAGAGTTAACAGCGAGCAGTACTTC
TRBV19	NA	TRBJ2-4	NA	CASSITLDRPFRYF	TGTGCCAGTAGTATAACCCTCGACAGGCCGTTCCGGTACTTC
TRBV9	NA	TRBJ1-1	NA	CASSVGDRLNTEAFF	TGTGCCAGCAGCGTAGGCGACAGATTGAACACTGAAGCTTTCTTT
TRBV14	NA	TRBJ1-4	NA	CASSQAPYEKLFF	TGTGCCAGCAGCCAAGCCCCTTATGAAAAACTGTTTTTT
TRBV19	many	TRBJ1-4	NA	CASSIFPGRITHATNEKLFF	TGTGCCAGTAGTATATTCCCTGGACGGATTACTCATGCAACTAATGAAAAACTGTTTTTT
TRBV28	many	TRBJ2-1	TRBD2	CASSLLAGWAEQFF	TGTGCCAGCAGTTTGCTAGCGGGTTGGGCTGAGCAGTTCTTC
TRBV20-1	few	TRBJ2-3	TRBD2	CSARTGVAGGLGLTDTQYF	TGCAGTGCTAGAACGGGTGTAGCGGGGGGGCTGGGCCTCACAGATACGCAGTATTTT
TRBV6-1	many	TRBJ1-1	NA	CATVAIGTEAFF	TGTGCCACGGTGGCCATCGGAACTGAAGCTTTCTTT
TRBV12-3/TRBV12-4	NA	TRBJ2-4	NA	CTSIHADGNSDIQYF	TGTACCAGCATCCATGCAGACGGAAATTCAGACATTCAGTACTTC
TRBV7-9	NA	TRBJ2-7	TRBD1	CASSHPGQGAGEQYF	TGTGCCAGCAGCCACCCGGGACAGGGGGCGGGGGAGCAGTACTTC
TRBV27	NA	TRBJ2-2	TRBD1	CASSADRATGELFF	TGTGCCAGCAGCGCAGACAGGGCCACCGGGGAGCTGTTTTTT
TRBV13	few	TRBJ2-7	NA	CATTSETGYEQYF	TGTGCCACGACCTCTGAGACAGGTTACGAGCAGTACTTC
TRBV6-1	many	TRBJ1-2	TRBD1	CASIPQGALNGYTF	TGTGCCAGCATTCCCCAGGGGGCGTTGAATGGCTACACCTTC